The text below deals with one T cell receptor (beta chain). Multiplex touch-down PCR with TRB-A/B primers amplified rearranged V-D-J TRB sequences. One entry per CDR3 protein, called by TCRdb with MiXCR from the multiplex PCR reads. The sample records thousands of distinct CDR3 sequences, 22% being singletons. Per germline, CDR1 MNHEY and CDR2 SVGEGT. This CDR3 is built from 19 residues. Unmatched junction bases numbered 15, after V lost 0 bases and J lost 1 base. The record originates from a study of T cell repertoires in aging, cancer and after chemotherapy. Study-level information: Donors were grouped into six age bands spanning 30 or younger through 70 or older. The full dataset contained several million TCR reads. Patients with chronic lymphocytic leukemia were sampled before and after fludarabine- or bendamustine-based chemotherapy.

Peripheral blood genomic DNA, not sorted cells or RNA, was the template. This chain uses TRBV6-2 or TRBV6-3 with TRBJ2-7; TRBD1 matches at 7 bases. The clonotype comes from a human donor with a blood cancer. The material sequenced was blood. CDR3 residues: CASSYSLWGTGTVSYEQYF. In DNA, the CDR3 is TGTGCCAGCAGTTACTCGCTCTGGGGGACCGGGACAGTTTCCTACGAGCAGTACTTC.